A single sample gave rise to the 26 T cell receptor beta chains below, sequenced in a study of response to subunit inactivated influenza vaccine. TCRdb reprocessed the RT-PCR reads via MiXCR and lists one record per CDR3 protein. The sample lists some 500,000 distinct CDR3 sequences, roughly 23% seen once, with over 1.5% in the top ten. The sequences come from CD4+ T cells sorted from PBMCs, collected roughly 5 days after vaccination. All receptors come from a man aged 45-65 years who received an inactivated influenza vaccine.

The genes are TRBV7-9 and TRBJ2-1; no definite D call. Germline CDR1 reads SEHNR; CDR2 reads FQNEAQ (reference sequence). With 1 base removed from V and 15 bases from J, the gap between germline ends came to 16 bases. The CDR3 loop spans 13 amino acids. The CDR3 sequence is CASSLEVSHDLFF. CDR3 nucleotide sequence: TGTGCCAGCAGCTTAGAAGTCAGTCATGATTTGTTCTTC.

This sequence joins TRBV27 and TRBJ2-3; 8 bases are shared with TRBD2. The trim removed 8 bases at V and 4 bases at J, leaving 8 bases unmatched. Germline values: CDR1 MNHEY, CDR2 SMNVEV (reference sequence). The CDR3 loop spans 14 amino acids. The CDR3 spells CASRGGLVADTQYF. The CDR3 DNA reads TGTGCCAGCCGTGGGGGACTAGTCGCAGATACGCAGTATTTT.

The rearrangement uses TRBV20-1 and TRBJ2-7, with 8 bases lining up with TRBD1. Germline values: CDR1 DFQATT, CDR2 SNEGSKA (reference sequence). V shed 5 bases, J shed 4 bases, and the junction held 13 bases outside the gene matches. The CDR3 consists of 15 residues. CDR3 region: CSAVRPDRARYEQYF. CDR3 DNA sequence: TGCAGTGCTGTACGCCCGGACAGGGCAAGGTACGAGCAGTACTTC.

The V and J genes are TRBV20-1 and TRBJ2-7, with D hard to call. From germline, CDR1 is DFQATT and CDR2 SNEGSKA (reference sequence). The CDR3 consists of 13 residues. The germline V and J ends were trimmed by 6 bases and 0 bases, with 12 bases remaining between them. The CDR3 DNA reads as TGCAGTGCCCAGGACCGCCCCTCCTACGAGCAGTACTTC. Translated, it gives CSAQDRPSYEQYF.

This clonotype was observed a few times. V gene TRBV12-3 or TRBV12-4 combines with J gene TRBJ1-1, with D hard to call. The CDR3 covers 14 residues. V lost 3 bases and J lost 1, with 9 bases in between. The chain's CDR3 is CASSFRRENTEAFF. The CDR3 DNA sequence: TGTGCCAGCAGTTTTCGCAGAGAGAACACTGAAGCTTTCTTT.

The gene calls are TRBV9 and TRBJ2-2; 8 bases align to TRBD1. The CDR3 spans 16 residues. J lost 6 bases, V lost 4 bases, and 11 bases had no gene match. Germline assignment: CDR1 SGDLS and CDR2 YYNGEE. CDR3 sequence reads: CASSPWTGRGSGELFF. In DNA, the CDR3 is TGTGCCAGCAGCCCCTGGACAGGGCGAGGGTCCGGGGAGCTGTTTTTT.

This CDR3 reads CASSPGPGEWDTQYF. The CDR3 DNA follows: TGTGCCAGCTCACCTGGGCCGGGTGAATGGGATACGCAGTATTTT. The gene calls are TRBV18 and TRBJ2-3, with no clear D. The CDR3 loop spans 15 amino acids. CDR1 and CDR2 from the germline V gene are KGHSH and LQKENI. Between the trimmed V and J ends, which lost 3 bases and 6 bases, there was a span of 16 bases.

V and J are TRBV15 and TRBJ1-4; 9 bases align to TRBD1. Trimming took 5 bases from V and 7 from J; bases not matched to a gene: 11. Germline V CDR1 and CDR2: LNHNV, YYDKDF (reference sequence). CDR3 length equals 16 residues. The CDR3 DNA reads as TGTGCCACCAGCCGCGAATACGGGACAGGGAGTGAAAAACTGTTTTTT. Translating it yields CATSREYGTGSEKLFF.

J is TRBJ1-6 and V is TRBV3-1, with D hard to call. Trimming pared 3 bases from V and 7 bases from J, leaving 10 bases between. Germline lookup yields CDR1 LGHDT and CDR2 YNNKEL (reference sequence). There are 14 residues in the CDR3. CDR3 coding DNA: TGTGCCAGCAGCCAGTTACAACCCAATTCACCCCTCCACTTT. It yields the protein CASSQLQPNSPLHF.

This sequence joins TRBV20-1 and TRBJ2-5, with D unclear. Trimming took off 5 bases at V and 0 bases at J, with 13 bases between the two ends. CDR1 and CDR2 (germline): DFQATT, SNEGSKA (reference sequence). The CDR3 sequence is 14 residues long. The CDR3 region has the DNA TGCAGTGCTCGATTACGGGTCCACCAAGAGACCCAGTACTTC. Translation gives CSARLRVHQETQYF.

The chain combines TRBV30 with TRBJ1-1, with D uncertain. Germline-derived CDR1 and CDR2 are GTSNPN and SVGIG (reference sequence). V shed 4 bases and J shed 1 base, with 7 bases lying between them. The CDR3 has 12 amino acids. CDR3 amino acids: CAWNWQNTEAFF. CDR3 sequence (DNA): TGTGCCTGGAATTGGCAGAACACTGAAGCTTTCTTT.

This clonotype has a handful of counts. The chain joins TRBV7-2 to TRBJ2-7, with 9 positions matching TRBD1. CDR1 is SGHTA, CDR2 FQGNSA, per germline. V lost 5 bases to trimming and J lost 3 bases; unmatched junction nucleotides: 8. CDR3 length: 15 amino acids. CDR3 DNA: TGTGCCAGCAGCCCCATGGGACAGGGAAACTACGAGCAGTACTTC. Protein: CASSPMGQGNYEQYF.

This clonotype was recorded many times. V gene TRBV7-2 combines with J gene TRBJ1-1; the D gene is possibly TRBD1 (5 bases). Germline loops: CDR1 SGHTA, CDR2 FQGNSA. This CDR3 is 17 amino acids long. V lost 5 bases and J 4 bases, leaving 23 bases between the germline ends. The CDR3 here is CASSPGSGGAVSTEAFF. The CDR3 DNA is TGTGCCAGCAGCCCAGGAAGCGGTGGGGCAGTTAGCACTGAAGCTTTCTTT.

This chain's CDR3 is CSARDRSGHFFDNEQFF. CDR3 DNA sequence: TGCAGTGCTAGAGATCGGAGCGGGCACTTCTTCGACAATGAGCAGTTCTTC. This rearrangement joins TRBV20-1 to TRBJ2-1, with D maybe TRBD2 (6 bases). The V gene's germline CDR1 is DFQATT and CDR2 SNEGSKA (reference sequence). V was clipped by 0 bases and J by 5 bases, with 20 bases between them. This CDR3 comprises 17 residues.

This clonotype has only a few counts. V usage is TRBV24-1 and J usage is TRBJ2-5; 8 bases align to TRBD2. Trimming cost V 5 bases and J 2 bases; bases outside gene matches: 3. Per germline, CDR1 KGHDR and CDR2 SFDVKD. The CDR3 is 14 residues long. For the CDR3, the DNA is TGTGCCACCAGTGGCGGGGGGCGTCAAGAGACCCAGTACTTC. It yields the protein CATSGGGRQETQYF.

This clonotype was recorded a few times. The V gene is TRBV24-1, the J gene TRBJ2-1; a weak D match, TRBD1 (6 bases). Germline values: CDR1 KGHDR, CDR2 SFDVKD. This CDR3 is 15 amino acids long. With 4 bases removed from V and 4 bases from J, the gap between germline ends came to 13 bases. Written as DNA, the CDR3 is TGTGCCACCAGTGACAACGACAGGTTTTACAATGAGCAGTTCTTC. Its protein product is CATSDNDRFYNEQFF.

This clonotype was picked up a small number of times. The V gene is TRBV12-3 or TRBV12-4, the J gene TRBJ1-1; possibly TRBD1 for D (6 bases). Trimming left V 3 bases short and J 12 bases short, with 14 bases between. This CDR3 spans 12 amino acids. CDR3 in amino acids: CASSFYTGKTFF. CDR3 sequence (DNA): TGTGCCAGCAGTTTTTATACAGGGAAGACTTTCTTT.

This clonotype came up a few times. The genes are TRBV24-1 and TRBJ2-1; weak D call: TRBD1 (6 bases). The germline V gene has CDR1 KGHDR and CDR2 SFDVKD. V dropped 3 bases and J dropped 2 bases, with 16 bases sitting between them. This CDR3 has 17 amino acids. The CDR3 here is CATSDRRGRTTYNEQFF. CDR3 DNA sequence: TGTGCCACCAGTGATCGCAGGGGCCGGACAACCTACAATGAGCAGTTCTTC.

As DNA, the CDR3 is TGTGCCAGCAGTTCCGACTGGATCCAAGAGACCCAGTACTTC. This sequence encodes CASSSDWIQETQYF. The chain links TRBV28 to TRBJ2-5; no clear D gene. V lost 4 bases, J lost 1 base, and 10 bases lay in between. The CDR3 covers 14 residues. Per the germline V gene, CDR1 is MDHEN and CDR2 is SYDVKM.

V is TRBV20-1 and J is TRBJ2-5; TRBD2 matches 11 bases. Looked up from germline, CDR1 is DFQATT and CDR2 is SNEGSKA (reference sequence). The CDR3 loop spans 15 amino acids. V trimming: 6 bases; J trimming: 5 bases; junction bases outside the gene matches: 11. The CDR3 sequence: CSAILSGRVGETQYF. CDR3 in DNA: TGCAGTGCAATTCTTAGCGGGAGGGTTGGGGAGACCCAGTACTTC.

The DNA of the CDR3 is TGTGCCAGCAGTTCCAGGGGGCTCAATCAGCCCCAGCATTTT. It codes for CASSSRGLNQPQHF. This sequence joins TRBV12-3 or TRBV12-4 and TRBJ1-5, with 8 bases fitting TRBD1. The V segment lost 4 bases and the J segment 3 bases; nucleotides outside the gene matches: 2. This CDR3 comprises 14 residues.

Ten or more counts support this clonotype. The chain joins TRBV7-9 to TRBJ1-1; 7 nucleotides agree with TRBD1. Unmatched junction bases numbered 1, after V lost 2 bases and J lost 1 base. This CDR3 comprises 14 residues. The germline CDR1 and CDR2 sequences are SEHNR and FQNEAQ (reference sequence). The CDR3 DNA is TGTGCCAGCAGCTTATGGACAGGGAACACTGAAGCTTTCTTT. It translates to CASSLWTGNTEAFF.

In this sample, this clonotype turned up a few times. The chain has TRBV29-1 and TRBJ2-3; D may match TRBD1 or TRBD2 (5 bases each). The CDR3 is made up of 12 amino acids. Deletions cut 6 bases from V and 4 bases from J, with 11 bases between. Germline-derived CDR1 and CDR2 are SQVTM and ANQGSEA. This CDR3 is CSVRQRADTQYF. The CDR3 nucleotides read TGCAGCGTCCGACAGAGGGCAGATACGCAGTATTTT.

The sample holds a few counts of this clonotype. The chain carries TRBV12-3 or TRBV12-4 and TRBJ1-3; no definite D call. This CDR3 is built from 15 residues. Between the trimmed V and J ends, which lost 1 base and 0 bases, there was a span of 7 bases. The CDR3, as DNA: TGTGCCAGCAGTTTAGGAGGGTTCTCTGGAAACACCATATATTTT. It codes for CASSLGGFSGNTIYF.

The sample holds a few counts of this clonotype. This chain links TRBV4-1 with TRBJ1-5; 7 nucleotides line up with TRBD1. This CDR3 region has 16 residues. V shed 1 base and J 2 bases; nucleotides not matched to a gene: 5. Germline V gene data show CDR1 as MGHRA and CDR2 as YSYEKL. The CDR3: CASSQGQGSGNQPQHF. The CDR3 DNA is TGCGCCAGCAGCCAAGGACAGGGTTCGGGCAATCAGCCCCAGCATTTT.

The chain is built from TRBV5-1 and TRBJ1-3, with 7 nucleotides matching TRBD1. The CDR3 has 18 residues. CDR1 SGHRS and CDR2 YFSETQ come from the germline V gene. Unmatched junction bases numbered 13, after V lost 4 bases and J lost 0 bases. The CDR3 nucleotides read TGCGCCAGCAGCCTTGGGACAGACCTTTACTACTCTGGAAACACCATATATTTT. Protein: CASSLGTDLYYSGNTIYF.